What follows are 17 T cell receptor beta chains derived from one specimen sequenced in a study of T cell changes during pregnancy in multiple sclerosis. Clones were read by immunoSEQ multiplex PCR, and TCRdb kept only the in-frame ones, dropping some. The sample contains about 64,000 clones, about 96% of which appear only once. The source material was CD8+ T cells from peripheral blood mononuclear cells, sampled after pregnancy. Source of these receptors: a female donor with multiple sclerosis, enrolled in a pregnancy study.

The chain's CDR3 is CASSMTGNTEAFF. The CDR3 region has the DNA TGTGCCAGCAGTATGACAGGGAACACTGAAGCTTTCTTT. V and J are TRBV28 and TRBJ1-1, with D possibly matching TRBD1 (6 bases). Trimming removed 5 bases at V and 1 base at J, with 8 bases between. The CDR3 contains 13 residues. Germline CDR1 and CDR2: MDHEN and SYDVKM.

The V and J genes are TRBV6-4 and TRBJ2-5; 16 bases line up with TRBD2. CDR3 length: 18 amino acids. Germline trimming cut 6 bases from V and 1 base from J; bases unmatched to any gene: 8. The V gene's germline CDR1 is MRHNA and CDR2 SNTAGT. The DNA for the CDR3 is TGTGCCAGCAGAACACCCGGGACTAGCGGGAGGGCCCAAGAGACCCAGTACTTC. The encoded protein is CASRTPGTSGRAQETQYF.

This sequence joins TRBV6-1 and TRBJ2-7; possibly TRBD1 for D (5 bases). Germline loops: CDR1 MNHNS, CDR2 SASEGT. V was pared by 2 bases and J by 9 bases, with 20 bases between. This CDR3 has 15 residues. The CDR3, as DNA: TGTGCCAGCAGTGAAAGACAGACTGTATACACCGGGCAGTACTTC. Its protein product is CASSERQTVYTGQYF.

As to this clone: A read error may account for a junction end that differs from germline. This chain connects TRBV6-1 to TRBJ1-2, with D hard to call. The V gene's germline CDR1 is MNHNS and CDR2 SASEGT. This CDR3 region has 17 residues. The CDR3 DNA follows: TGTGCCAGCAGTGGGAACCACCACGGATTTAGTAACTATGGCTATACCTTC. Translated: CASSGNHHGFSNYGYTF.

The CDR3 here is CASSPPPPGAGEFF. CDR3 nucleotide sequence: TGTGCCAGCAGTCCCCCCCCGCCCGGAGCGGGAGAGTTCTTC. The gene calls are TRBV27 and TRBJ2-1; 8 bases line up with TRBD2. Germline lookup yields CDR1 MNHEY and CDR2 SMNVEV (reference sequence). Trimming removed 5 bases from V and 14 bases from J; junction bases left unmatched: 14. This CDR3 spans 14 amino acids.

J is TRBJ1-3 and V is TRBV7-9; D might be TRBD1 (5 bases). The V and J ends lost 4 bases and 0 bases respectively, with 16 bases between them. Germline values: CDR1 SEHNR, CDR2 FQNEAQ (reference sequence). This CDR3 has 17 amino acids. The CDR3 region is CASSSLSDITSGNTIYF. The CDR3 DNA is TGTGCCAGCAGCTCCCTCTCGGACATTACCTCTGGAAACACCATATATTTT. Together with reference TRBV7-9 and TRBJ1-3, the CDR3 gives the full variable domain: DTGVSQNPRHKITKRGQNVTFRCDPISEHNRLYWYRQTLGQGPEFLTYFQNEAQLEKSRLLSDRFSAERPKGSFSTLEIQRTEQGDSAMYLCASSSLSDITSGNTIYFGEGSWLTVV.

This sequence joins TRBV27 and TRBJ1-2; D is possibly TRBD1 (6 bases). CDR1 is MNHEY, CDR2 SMNVEV, per germline (reference sequence). CDR3 length: 14 residues. V lost 4 bases and J lost 4, with 13 bases in between. CDR3 nucleotides: TGTGCCAGCAGTTCAGGGGTTATTGGCTATGGCTACACCTTC. It specifies CASSSGVIGYGYTF.

This clone was counted once. The chain is built from TRBV5-6 and TRBJ2-5, with 8 bases lining up with TRBD2. The CDR3 loop spans 16 amino acids. Germline-derived CDR1 and CDR2 are SGHDT and YYEEEE. V lost 0 bases and J lost 5; bases outside the gene matches: 9. DNA of the CDR3: TGTGCCAGCAGCTTGGCCCCGGGAGGGCTCCGCGAGACCCAGTACTTC. Its protein is CASSLAPGGLRETQYF.

V and J are TRBV4-3 and TRBJ2-5, with 11 nucleotides matching TRBD2. CDR3 length: 17 amino acids. CDR1 and CDR2 from the germline V gene are LGHNA and YSLEER. Trimming cost V 1 base and J 2 bases; bases outside gene matches: 6. CDR3 bases: TGCGCCAGCAGCCAAGTCCTAGCGGGAGGACTTCAAGAGACCCAGTACTTC. The encoded protein is CASSQVLAGGLQETQYF.

The rearrangement joins TRBV9 to TRBJ2-1; a weak D match, TRBD1 (5 bases). Germline CDR1 reads SGDLS; CDR2 reads YYNGEE. This CDR3 is 13 amino acids long. Trimming took off 0 bases at V and 4 bases at J, with 5 bases between the two ends. The CDR3 region is CASSVEGYNEQFF. The CDR3 DNA reads TGTGCCAGCAGCGTAGAGGGGTACAATGAGCAGTTCTTC. The complete variable domain, with remaining parts taken from reference TRBV9 and TRBJ2-1, reads DSGVTQTPKHLITATGQRVTLRCSPRSGDLSVYWYQQSLDQGLQFLIQYYNGEERAKGNILERFSAQQFPDLHSELNLSSLELGDSALYFCASSVEGYNEQFFGPGTRLTVL.

The chain couples TRBV29-1 to TRBJ2-1, with 9 bases lining up with TRBD2. Germline assignment: CDR1 SQVTM and CDR2 ANQGSEA. The CDR3 runs 15 residues. V was pared by 2 bases and J by 2 bases, with 4 bases of the junction left unmatched. DNA of the CDR3: TGCAGCGTTGAATTGGCTAGCGGGACCTACAATGAGCAGTTCTTC. Translating it yields CSVELASGTYNEQFF.

The chain employs TRBV9 and TRBJ2-3; D remains ambiguous. The V gene's germline CDR1 is SGDLS and CDR2 YYNGEE. The CDR3 contains 14 residues. The V end was cut by 1 base, the J end by 4 bases, with 10 bases between. The CDR3 region has the DNA TGTGCCAGCAGCGTAACGCATGCGGCAGATACGCAGTATTTT. The encoded protein is CASSVTHAADTQYF.

V and J are TRBV5-1 and TRBJ2-2; 7 bases agree with TRBD2. Germline CDR1 is SGHRS and CDR2 is YFSETQ. V shed 4 bases, J shed 8 bases, and the junction held 14 bases outside the gene matches. The CDR3 runs to 16 residues. The DNA of the CDR3 is TGCGCCAGCAGCCGGTTCAAAGTAGCGGGTTCGGGGGAGCTGTTTTTT. Its translation: CASSRFKVAGSGELFF. The full variable domain, rest sourced from reference TRBV5-1 and TRBJ2-2, is KAGVTQTPRYLIKTRGQQVTLSCSPISGHRSVSWYQQTPGQGLQFLFEYFSETQRNKGNFPGRFSGRQFSNSRSEMNVSTLELGDSALYLCASSRFKVAGSGELFFGEGSRLTVL.

The chain couples TRBV28 to TRBJ1-5; D remains ambiguous. Trimming took 3 bases from V and 5 from J, leaving 14 bases between them. Germline V lookup: CDR1 MDHEN, CDR2 SYDVKM. This CDR3 region has 15 residues. Here the CDR3 reads CASSLMGDYDQPQHF. In DNA form, the CDR3 reads TGTGCCAGCAGTTTGATGGGCGATTATGATCAGCCCCAGCATTTT.

The CDR3 loop reads CASSQDGTTLGNEQFF. CDR3 DNA: TGCGCCAGCAGCCAAGATGGTACTACTCTTGGTAATGAGCAGTTCTTC. The V gene is TRBV4-1, the J gene TRBJ2-1, with no clear D. Trimming pared 0 bases from V and 7 bases from J, leaving 16 bases between. The CDR3 is made up of 16 amino acids. The germline gives CDR1 MGHRA, CDR2 YSYEKL.

The chain carries TRBV4-1 and TRBJ2-7; D is ambiguous. This CDR3 spans 12 amino acids. Trimming left V 3 bases short and J 6 bases short, with 9 bases between. The germline V gene encodes CDR1 MGHRA and CDR2 YSYEKL. For the CDR3, the DNA is TGCGCCAGCAGCCATCCCGTATCCGAGCAGTACTTC. The encoded protein is CASSHPVSEQYF.

The gene calls are TRBV27 and TRBJ1-4; D not certain. Trimming left V 6 bases short and J 8 bases short, with 10 bases between. Germline V gene data show CDR1 as MNHEY and CDR2 as SMNVEV (reference sequence). The CDR3 is 12 residues long. CDR3 residues: CASRGVGEKLFF. CDR3 DNA sequence: TGTGCCAGCAGGGGAGTAGGAGAAAAACTGTTTTTT.